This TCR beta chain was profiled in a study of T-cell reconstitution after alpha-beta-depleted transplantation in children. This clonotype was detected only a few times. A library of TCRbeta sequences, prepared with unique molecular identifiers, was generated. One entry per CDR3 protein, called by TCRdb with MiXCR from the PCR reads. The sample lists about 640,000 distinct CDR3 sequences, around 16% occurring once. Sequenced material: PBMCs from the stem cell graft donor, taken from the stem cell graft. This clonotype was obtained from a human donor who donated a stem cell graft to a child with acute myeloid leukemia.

The chain's CDR3 is CASSLDHETFYQETQYF. CDR3 in DNA: TGTGCCAGCAGCTTGGATCATGAGACATTCTACCAAGAGACCCAGTACTTC. The chain links TRBV5-6 to TRBJ2-5; D unclear. In germline, CDR1 is SGHDT, CDR2 YYEEEE. The V and J ends lost 0 bases and 0 bases respectively, with 15 bases between them. The CDR3 has 17 residues.